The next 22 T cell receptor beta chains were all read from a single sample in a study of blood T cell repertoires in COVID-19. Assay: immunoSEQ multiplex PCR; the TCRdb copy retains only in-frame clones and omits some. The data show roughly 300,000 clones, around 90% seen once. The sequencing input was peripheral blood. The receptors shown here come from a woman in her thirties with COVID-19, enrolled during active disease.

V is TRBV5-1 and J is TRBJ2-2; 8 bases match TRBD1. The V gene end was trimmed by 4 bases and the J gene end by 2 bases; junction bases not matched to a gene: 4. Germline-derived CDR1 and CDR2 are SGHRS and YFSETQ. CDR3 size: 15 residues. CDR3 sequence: CASSRQGANTGELFF. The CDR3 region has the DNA TGCGCCAGCAGCCGGCAGGGGGCAAACACCGGGGAGCTGTTTTTT.

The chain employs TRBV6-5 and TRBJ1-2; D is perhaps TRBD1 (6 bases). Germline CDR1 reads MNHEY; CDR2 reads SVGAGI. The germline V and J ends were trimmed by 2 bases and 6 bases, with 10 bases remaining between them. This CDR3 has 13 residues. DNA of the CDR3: TGTGCCAGCAGTTACGCAAACAGGGATGGCTACACCTTC. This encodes CASSYANRDGYTF.

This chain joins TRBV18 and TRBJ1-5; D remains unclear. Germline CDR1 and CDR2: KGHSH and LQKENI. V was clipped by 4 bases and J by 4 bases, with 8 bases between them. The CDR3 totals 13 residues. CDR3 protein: CASSRGRNQPQHF. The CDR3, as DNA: TGTGCCAGCTCACGAGGAAGGAATCAGCCCCAGCATTTT.

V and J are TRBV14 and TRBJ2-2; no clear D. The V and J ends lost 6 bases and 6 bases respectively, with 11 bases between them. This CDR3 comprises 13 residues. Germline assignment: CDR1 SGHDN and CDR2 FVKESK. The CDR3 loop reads CASSPRVAGELFF. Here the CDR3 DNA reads TGTGCCAGCAGTCCCCGTGTTGCCGGGGAGCTGTTTTTT. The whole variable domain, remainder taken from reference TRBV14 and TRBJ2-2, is EAGVTQFPSHSVIEKGQTVTLRCDPISGHDNLYWYRRVMGKEIKFLLHFVKESKQDESGMPNNRFLAERTGGTYSTLKVQPAELEDSGVYFCASSPRVAGELFFGEGSRLTVL.

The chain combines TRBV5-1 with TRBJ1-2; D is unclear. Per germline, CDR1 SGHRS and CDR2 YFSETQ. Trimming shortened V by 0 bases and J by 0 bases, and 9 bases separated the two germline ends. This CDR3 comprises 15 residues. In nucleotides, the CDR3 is TGCGCCAGCAGCTTGGGGGCCGGGGCTAACTATGGCTACACCTTC. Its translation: CASSLGAGANYGYTF.

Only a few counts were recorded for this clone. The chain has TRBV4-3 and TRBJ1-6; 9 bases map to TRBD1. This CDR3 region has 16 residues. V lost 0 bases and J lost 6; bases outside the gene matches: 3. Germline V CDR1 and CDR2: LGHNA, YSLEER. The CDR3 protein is CASSQDGDRVNSPLHF. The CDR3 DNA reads TGCGCCAGCAGCCAAGATGGGGACAGGGTTAATTCACCCCTCCACTTT.

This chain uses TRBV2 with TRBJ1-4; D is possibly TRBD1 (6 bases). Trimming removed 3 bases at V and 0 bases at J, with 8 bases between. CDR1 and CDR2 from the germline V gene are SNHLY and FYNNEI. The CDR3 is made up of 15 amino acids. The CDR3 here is CASSEGHPTNEKLFF. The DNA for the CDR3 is TGTGCCAGCAGTGAGGGACACCCAACTAATGAAAAACTGTTTTTT.

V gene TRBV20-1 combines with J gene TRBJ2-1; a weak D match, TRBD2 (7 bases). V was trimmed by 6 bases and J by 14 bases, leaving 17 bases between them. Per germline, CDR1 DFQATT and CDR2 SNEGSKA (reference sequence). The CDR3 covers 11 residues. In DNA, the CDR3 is TGCAGTGCGATCGGGTGGGAGGGGGAGTTCTTC. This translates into CSAIGWEGEFF.

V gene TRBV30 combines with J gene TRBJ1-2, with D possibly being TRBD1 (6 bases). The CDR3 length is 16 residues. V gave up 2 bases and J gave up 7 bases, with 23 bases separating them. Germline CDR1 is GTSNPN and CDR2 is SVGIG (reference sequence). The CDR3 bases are TGTGCCTGGAGTACGGGCAGGGGACCGTCTCAAATTGGCTACACCTTC. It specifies CAWSTGRGPSQIGYTF.

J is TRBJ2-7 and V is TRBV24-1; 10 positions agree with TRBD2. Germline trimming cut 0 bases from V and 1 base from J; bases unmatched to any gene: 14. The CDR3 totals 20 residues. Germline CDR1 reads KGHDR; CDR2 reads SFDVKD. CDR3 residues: CATSDLRGGLAGASSYEQYF. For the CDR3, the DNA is TGTGCCACCAGTGATTTGAGGGGAGGGCTAGCGGGAGCCAGTTCCTACGAGCAGTACTTC.

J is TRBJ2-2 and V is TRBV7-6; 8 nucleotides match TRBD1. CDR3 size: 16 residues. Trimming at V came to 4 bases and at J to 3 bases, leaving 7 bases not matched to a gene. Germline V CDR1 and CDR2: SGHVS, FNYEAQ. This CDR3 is CASSSATGAYTGELFF. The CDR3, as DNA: TGTGCCAGCAGCTCGGCGACAGGGGCCTACACCGGGGAGCTGTTTTTT.

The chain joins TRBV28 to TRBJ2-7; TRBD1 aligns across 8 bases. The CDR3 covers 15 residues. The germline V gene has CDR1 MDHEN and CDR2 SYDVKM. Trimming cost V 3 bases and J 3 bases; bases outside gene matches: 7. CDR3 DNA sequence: TGTGCCAGCAGTTTGGCCGGGACAGGAGACTACGAGCAGTACTTC. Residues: CASSLAGTGDYEQYF.

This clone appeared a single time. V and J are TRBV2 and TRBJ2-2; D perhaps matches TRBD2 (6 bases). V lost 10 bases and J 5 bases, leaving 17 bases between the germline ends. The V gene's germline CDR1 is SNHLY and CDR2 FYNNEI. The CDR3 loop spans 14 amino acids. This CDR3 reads CATSRGAGTGELFF. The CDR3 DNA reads TGTGCCACCTCTAGGGGAGCGGGTACCGGGGAGCTGTTTTTT.

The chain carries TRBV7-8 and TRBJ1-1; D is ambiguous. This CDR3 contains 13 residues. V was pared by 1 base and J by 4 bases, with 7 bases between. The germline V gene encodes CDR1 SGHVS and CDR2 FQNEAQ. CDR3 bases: TGTGCCAGCAGCTTAGACGTCGGCACTGAAGCTTTCTTT. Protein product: CASSLDVGTEAFF. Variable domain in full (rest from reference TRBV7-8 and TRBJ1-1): GAGVSQSPRYKVAKRGQDVALRCDPISGHVSLFWYQQALGQGPEFLTYFQNEAQLDKSGLPSDRFFAERPEGSVSTLKIQRTQQEDSAVYLCASSLDVGTEAFFGQGTRLTVV.

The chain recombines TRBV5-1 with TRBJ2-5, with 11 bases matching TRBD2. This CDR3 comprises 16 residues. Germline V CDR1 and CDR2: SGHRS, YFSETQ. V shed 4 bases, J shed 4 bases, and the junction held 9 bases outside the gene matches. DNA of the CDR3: TGCGCCAGCAGCGGCCGACTAGCGGGATTGAGAGAGACCCAGTACTTC. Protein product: CASSGRLAGLRETQYF.

DNA of the CDR3: TGTGCCAGCACTTTGGGGAGCGCTGAAGCTTTCTTT. Residues: CASTLGSAEAFF. The J gene is TRBJ1-1, the V gene TRBV25-1; D is undetermined. Germline CDR1 is MGHDK and CDR2 is SYGVNS. This CDR3 region has 12 residues. V was cut by 7 bases and J by 6 bases, with 12 bases left in between.

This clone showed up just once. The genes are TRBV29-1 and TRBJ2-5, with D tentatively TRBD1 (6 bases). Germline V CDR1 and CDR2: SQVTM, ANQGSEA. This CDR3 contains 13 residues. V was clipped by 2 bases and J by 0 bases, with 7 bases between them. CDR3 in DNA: TGCAGCGTTGAAAGGGGGTACCAAGAGACCCAGTACTTC. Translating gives CSVERGYQETQYF.

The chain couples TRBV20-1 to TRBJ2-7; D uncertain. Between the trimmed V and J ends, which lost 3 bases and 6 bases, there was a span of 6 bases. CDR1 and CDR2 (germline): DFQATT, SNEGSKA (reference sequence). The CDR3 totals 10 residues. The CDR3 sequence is CSASPREQYF. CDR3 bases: TGCAGTGCTAGCCCGCGCGAGCAGTACTTC.

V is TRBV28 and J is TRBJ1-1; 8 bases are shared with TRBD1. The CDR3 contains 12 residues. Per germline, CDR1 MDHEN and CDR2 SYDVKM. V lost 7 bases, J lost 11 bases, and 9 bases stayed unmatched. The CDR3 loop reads CASILQGAVAFF. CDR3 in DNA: TGTGCCAGCATTCTCCAGGGGGCGGTGGCTTTCTTT.

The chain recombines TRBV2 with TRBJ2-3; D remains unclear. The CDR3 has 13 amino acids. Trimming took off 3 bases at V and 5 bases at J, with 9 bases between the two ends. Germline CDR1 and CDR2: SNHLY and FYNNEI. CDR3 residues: CASSEESRDTQYF. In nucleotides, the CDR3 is TGTGCCAGCAGTGAGGAGTCAAGAGATACGCAGTATTTT. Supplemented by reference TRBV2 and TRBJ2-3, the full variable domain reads EPEVTQTPSHQVTQMGQEVILRCVPISNHLYFYWYRQILGQKVEFLVSFYNNEISEKSEIFDDQFSVERPDGSNFTLKIRSTKLEDSAMYFCASSEESRDTQYFGPGTRLTVL.

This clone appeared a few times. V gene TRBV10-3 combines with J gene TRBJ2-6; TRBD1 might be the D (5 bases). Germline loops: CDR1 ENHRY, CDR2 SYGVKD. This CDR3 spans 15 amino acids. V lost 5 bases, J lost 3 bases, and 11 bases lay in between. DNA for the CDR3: TGTGCCATCAGTTCAGGGAATCTTGGGGCCAACGTCCTGACTTTC. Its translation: CAISSGNLGANVLTF.

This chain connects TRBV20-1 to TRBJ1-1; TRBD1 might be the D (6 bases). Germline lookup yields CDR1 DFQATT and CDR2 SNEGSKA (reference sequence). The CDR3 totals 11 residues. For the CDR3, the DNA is TGCGGGGGGGGGCGTAACACTGAAGCTTTCTTT. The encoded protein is CGGGRNTEAFF.